This TCR beta chain was sequenced during a study of T cell repertoires in cytomegalovirus infection. Study-level points and caveats: People with CMV and the relevant HLA were identified by cumulative public TCR beta family frequency. HLA-C-restricted CMV-specific TCR beta clonotypes were dominant in the ex vivo response.

MiXCR, applied by TCRdb to the reads, yields one record per CDR3 protein. The table has more than 400,000 distinct CDR3 sequences, approximately 25% seen once. The CDR3 extends over 12 amino acids. V lost 5 bases, J lost 6 bases, and 13 bases lay in between. Looked up from germline, CDR1 is SQVTM and CDR2 is ANQGSEA. About this clonotype: The antigen remains undetermined.

The sequencing input was PBMCs. The chain couples TRBV29-1 to TRBJ1-1; D not resolved. The source is a human donor in good health (CMV status not recorded). Some clones in this sample may be carry-over from other donors' samples. In DNA form, the CDR3 reads TGCAGCGTTATTAGTGGGATACCTGAAGCTTTCTTT. It specifies CSVISGIPEAFF.